This T cell receptor (beta chain) was captured by sequencing in a study of human T cells and chemical hapten exposure. Time point reported: patch test 1, 2 weeks after DPC sensitization. The treatment here: therapeutic diphenylcyclopropenone sensitization with weekly scalp DPC. This clonotype was observed a handful of times. TCRdb used MiXCR to reprocess the RACE reads, holding one entry per CDR3 protein. The table lists 370,000 or so distinct CDR3 sequences, around 4.8% of them singletons, with 2% to 2.5% in the top ten. This sequence was found in a woman between 45 and 60 years old with alopecia areata. Some clones in this sample may be carry-over from other donors' samples. The specimen comprised whole blood, sampled in connection with sensitization to the hapten diphenylcyclopropenone (DPC).

The CDR3 coding sequence is TGCAGCGCAGGAGGGATGGGAGATACGCAGTATTTT. As protein: CSAGGMGDTQYF. The genes are TRBV29-1 and TRBJ2-3; a weak D match, TRBD2 (6 bases). CDR1 is SQVTM, CDR2 ANQGSEA, per germline. The CDR3 extends over 12 amino acids. Trimming left V 7 bases short and J 5 bases short, with 13 bases between.